This is a list of T cell receptor beta chains from one sample in a study of cytomegalovirus exposure and HLA in healthy donors. Assay used: immunoSEQ multiplex PCR; TCRdb lists only in-frame clones, some missing. The sample carries 200,000 to 300,000 clones, approximately 87% recorded once. The sequencing input was PBMCs. Every receptor here comes from a man younger than 30 in good health and CMV-seronegative. Each CDR3 is given with its conserved first and last residue. The D gene is left open where the match is weak. The size field is filled for only some rows; it gives once, few, many or a size class.

J,V,D,size,DNA,CDR3
TRBJ2-7,TRBV27,-,-,TGTGCCAGCAGTCGGCTCGGGTACGAGCAGTACTTC,CASSRLGYEQYF
TRBJ1-1,TRBV16,-,-,TGTGCCAGCAGCCAGTCGTTGGGACAAGAAGCTTTCTTT,CASSQSLGQEAFF
TRBJ1-1,TRBV2,-,-,TGTGCCAGCAGCGGGGGGACTGAAGCTTTCTTT,CASSGGTEAFF
TRBJ1-3,TRBV5-1,TRBD1,few,TGCGCCAGCAGTGGGACAGCTGCTGGAAACACCATATATTTT,CASSGTAAGNTIYF
TRBJ1-5,TRBV12-5,-,-,TGTGCTAGTGGTTTGGTATCGGGGGGGATCAGCAATCAGCCCCAGCATTTT,CASGLVSGGISNQPQHF
TRBJ2-3,TRBV10-2,-,-,TGCGCCAGCAGGCCTCCTAGTGGGGGCACGCAGTATTTT,CASRPPSGGTQYF
TRBJ1-1,TRBV19,-,-,TGTGCCAGTAGTATGGGGATTCGGGCAGGGTATCCGAACACTGAAGCTTTCTTT,CASSMGIRAGYPNTEAFF
TRBJ2-7,TRBV19,-,-,TGTGCCAGTAGTATTGCGCTACCCTACGAGCAGTACTTC,CASSIALPYEQYF
TRBJ2-3,TRBV7-2,-,-,TGTGCCAGCAGCTTAAGTGTCGGGCAGTATTTT,CASSLSVGQYF
TRBJ2-3,TRBV18,TRBD1,-,TGTGCCAGCTCACCACCCGTGTCCGTTGGACAGGGTGCGACGGTTACGCAGTATTTT,CASSPPVSVGQGATVTQYF
TRBJ2-5,TRBV7-8,TRBD2,-,TGTGCCAGCAGCCTACTAGCGGGGCAAGAGACCCAGTACTTC,CASSLLAGQETQYF
TRBJ2-6,TRBV5-1,-,-,TGCGCCAGCAGCTTGGCCGGAGGAGCCGGGGCCAACGTCCTGACTTTC,CASSLAGGAGANVLTF
TRBJ1-3,TRBV5-5,-,-,TGTGCCAGCAGGGGTGGACATACCTCTGGAAACACCATATATTTT,CASRGGHTSGNTIYF
TRBJ2-3,TRBV9,TRBD2,-,TGTGCCAGCAGCGTATCCGGGGGGGTGACAGATACGCAGTATTTT,CASSVSGGVTDTQYF
TRBJ2-1,TRBV15,-,-,TGTGCCACCAGCATAGAGGGAGCCTACAATGAGCAGTTCTTC,CATSIEGAYNEQFF
TRBJ2-3,TRBV28,-,-,TGTGCCAGCAGTAGCCCCGCATCTGGAGATACGCAGTATTTT,CASSSPASGDTQYF
TRBJ2-7,TRBV4-2,TRBD2,-,TGTGCCAGCAGCCATGCCGGACTAGCGGACGAGCAGTACTTC,CASSHAGLADEQYF
TRBJ1-1,TRBV4-2,TRBD1,once,TGTGCCAGCAGCCTCTCCGGGACAGTGAACACTGAAGCTTTCTTT,CASSLSGTVNTEAFF
TRBJ1-6,TRBV2,TRBD1,-,TGTGCCAGCAAGACCGGGACAGATAATTCACCCCTCCACTTT,CASKTGTDNSPLHF
TRBJ1-4,TRBV11-2,-,once,TGTGCCAGCAGCTTAGAGACGGGGGTTCCTAATGAAAAACTGTTTTTT,CASSLETGVPNEKLFF